These 27 T cell receptor beta chains originate from one sample sequenced in a study of cytomegalovirus exposure and HLA in healthy donors. With 60 Vbeta and 13 Jbeta primers, the PCR was carried out. Some clones are missing from TCRdb's copy, which holds only in-frame ones; the method was immunoSEQ multiplex PCR. Of 90,000 to 120,000 clones listed, around 84% are singletons. Sample: PBMCs. The source of these receptors is a woman between 18 and 29 years old in good health and CMV-seronegative.

This clone was seen only once. J is TRBJ2-5 and V is TRBV11-3; D not resolved. V lost 0 bases and J 2 bases, leaving 4 bases between the germline ends. This CDR3 has 13 amino acids. Germline CDR1 is SGHNT and CDR2 is YENEEA. DNA of the CDR3: TGTGCCAGCAGCTTAGAACAGCAAGAGACCCAGTACTTC. Its translation: CASSLEQQETQYF.

The J gene is TRBJ2-5, the V gene TRBV7-2; D possibly corresponds to TRBD2 (6 bases). Judging by the DNA end, TRBJ2-7 fits better; the J call may be wrong. Germline-derived CDR1 and CDR2 are SGHTA and FQGNSA. The CDR3 totals 15 residues. The chain's CDR3 is CASSLNSGSSNEQYF. CDR3 in DNA: TGTGCCAGCAGCTTAAATTCCGGGAGTAGTAACGAGCAGTACTTC.

A note on this clone: Germline and junction disagree at one end, which may indicate a read error. The chain has TRBV5-1 and TRBJ1-4; 7 positions match TRBD1. Germline V gene sequence: CDR1 SGHRS, CDR2 YFSETQ. This CDR3 has 15 residues. The chain's CDR3 is CASSRGQVGNEKLFF. The CDR3 bases are TGCGCCAGCAGCCGAGGACAGGTCGGTAATGAGAAACTGTTTTTT.

The V call is TRBV28, the J call TRBJ1-1, with D maybe TRBD1 (6 bases). The CDR3 length is 13 residues. The V and J ends lost 3 bases and 5 bases respectively, with 10 bases between them. In germline, CDR1 is MDHEN, CDR2 SYDVKM. CDR3 sequence reads: CASSLGGATEAFF. The CDR3 DNA is TGTGCCAGCAGTTTGGGGGGGGCAACTGAAGCTTTCTTT.

V usage is TRBV10-3 and J usage is TRBJ2-5; D ambiguous. Germline values: CDR1 ENHRY, CDR2 SYGVKD. V lost 7 bases to trimming and J lost 5 bases, with 32 bases between them. The CDR3 spans 19 residues. CDR3 nucleotide sequence: TGTGCCATCACCCCCCTGGCAGGTCTCTTTTTCTCATGCCGGGAGACCCAGTACTTC. Translating it yields CAITPLAGLFFSCRETQYF.

V gene TRBV7-2 combines with J gene TRBJ2-3, with D maybe TRBD2 (5 bases). CDR1 and CDR2 from the germline V gene are SGHTA and FQGNSA. The V and J ends lost 1 base and 0 bases respectively, with 14 bases between them. CDR3 size: 17 residues. CDR3 in DNA: TGTGCCAGCAGCTTAGGGTACGGACGGGAAAGCACAGATACGCAGTATTTT. Its translation is CASSLGYGRESTDTQYF.

As regards this clone: At one end, the junction sequence differs from germline, possibly due to a read error. The CDR3 protein is CSSSPGQGRTDTQYF. CDR3 sequence (DNA): TGTTCCAGCAGCCCCGGCCAGGGTCGCACAGATACGCAGTATTTT. The chain links TRBV7-9 to TRBJ2-3; TRBD1 is a possible D gene (5 bases). This CDR3 is 15 amino acids long. Per germline, CDR1 SEHNR and CDR2 FQNEAQ (reference sequence). The variable domain in full, completed from reference TRBV7-9 and TRBJ2-3, reads DTGVSQNPRHKITKRGQNVTFRCDPISEHNRLYWYRQTLGQGPEFLTYFQNEAQLEKSRLLSDRFSAERPKGSFSTLEIQRTEQGDSAMYLCSSSPGQGRTDTQYFGPGTRLTVL.

The chain links TRBV5-1 to TRBJ1-3; possible D gene TRBD1, 5 bases. V was shortened by 4 bases and J by 0 bases, with 11 bases between the two germline ends. The CDR3 contains 15 residues. The germline gives CDR1 SGHRS, CDR2 YFSETQ. Here the CDR3 reads CASSQSQGSGNTIYF. In nucleotides, the CDR3 is TGCGCCAGCAGCCAATCCCAGGGCTCTGGAAACACCATATATTTT. Supplemented by reference TRBV5-1 and TRBJ1-3, the full variable domain reads KAGVTQTPRYLIKTRGQQVTLSCSPISGHRSVSWYQQTPGQGLQFLFEYFSETQRNKGNFPGRFSGRQFSNSRSEMNVSTLELGDSALYLCASSQSQGSGNTIYFGEGSWLTVV.

V usage is TRBV6-5 and J usage is TRBJ1-2, with D unresolved. The CDR3 totals 15 residues. Per germline, CDR1 MNHEY and CDR2 SVGAGI. Trimming removed 5 bases from V and 0 bases from J, with 13 bases in between. The CDR3 reads CASSKHEVPNYGYTF. DNA for the CDR3: TGTGCCAGCAGTAAGCATGAAGTCCCTAACTATGGCTACACCTTC.

J is TRBJ2-1 and V is TRBV5-1; D ambiguous. This CDR3 has 16 residues. The germline V gene encodes CDR1 SGHRS and CDR2 YFSETQ. Trimming cost V 3 bases and J 0 bases, with 13 bases left between them. CDR3 DNA sequence: TGCGCCAGCAGCTCATTTAAAAGGAGCTCCTACAATGAGCAGTTCTTC. The encoded protein is CASSSFKRSSYNEQFF.

This clone was counted once. This chain links TRBV7-9 with TRBJ1-4; 10 bases are shared with TRBD1. Germline V gives CDR1 SEHNR, CDR2 FQNEAQ (reference sequence). CDR3 length: 12 residues. V trimming: 10 bases; J trimming: 8 bases; junction bases outside the gene matches: 4. For the CDR3, the DNA is TGTGCCATCGACAGGGGGCAAGAAAAACTGTTTTTT. It is translated as CAIDRGQEKLFF.

DNA for the CDR3: TGTGCCAGCAGCAACCCCAGGGCCAAAAACATTCAGTACTTC. It specifies CASSNPRAKNIQYF. The chain employs TRBV21-1 and TRBJ2-4; the tabulated D call, TRBD1, remains unverified against the DNA. TRBV21-1 is an annotated pseudogene. The CDR3 contains 14 residues.

The CDR3 bases are TGTGCCAGCTCACCAATCGGGGGAGATAGCAATCAGCCCCAGCATTTT. It specifies CASSPIGGDSNQPQHF. The chain carries TRBV18 and TRBJ1-5; D perhaps matches TRBD1 (5 bases). V lost 2 bases and J lost 0, with 11 bases in between. CDR1 is KGHSH and CDR2 is LQKENI in the germline V gene. The CDR3 runs to 16 residues. Full variable domain (rest looked up from reference TRBV18 and TRBJ1-5): NAGVMQNPRHLVRRRGQEARLRCSPMKGHSHVYWYRQLPEEGLKFMVYLQKENIIDESGMPKERFSAEFPKEGPSILRIQQVVRGDSAAYFCASSPIGGDSNQPQHFGDGTRLSIL.

The chain employs TRBV13 and TRBJ2-5; 14 nucleotides line up with TRBD2. Germline CDR1 and CDR2: PRHDT and FYEKMQ (reference sequence). The CDR3 length is 16 residues. Losses at the gene ends were 2 bases for V and 2 bases for J; bases not matched to a gene: 1. CDR3 loop: CASSLRLAGGQETQYF. CDR3 in DNA: TGTGCCAGCAGCTTACGACTAGCGGGGGGGCAAGAGACCCAGTACTTC.

The chain has TRBV6-5 and TRBJ2-1; TRBD2 agrees at 11 bases. The CDR3 contains 15 residues. Looked up from germline, CDR1 is MNHEY and CDR2 is SVGAGI. J gave up 1 base and V 7 bases, and 3 bases lay outside the gene matches. CDR3 in amino acids: CASKLAGGSYNEQFF. For the CDR3, the DNA is TGTGCCAGCAAATTAGCGGGAGGGTCCTACAATGAGCAGTTCTTC.

J is TRBJ2-4 and V is TRBV5-1; a possible D gene is TRBD1 (5 bases). This CDR3 spans 14 amino acids. CDR1 SGHRS and CDR2 YFSETQ come from the germline V gene. Trimming took 6 bases from V and 1 from J, leaving 11 bases between them. CDR3 sequence: CASTLGVAKNIQYF. CDR3 nucleotides: TGCGCCAGCACCCTAGGGGTGGCCAAAAACATTCAGTACTTC.

The chain carries TRBV28 and TRBJ2-1; the match to TRBD2 covers 10 bases. The CDR3 consists of 13 residues. V lost 5 bases to trimming and J lost 6 bases; unmatched junction nucleotides: 1. In germline, CDR1 is MDHEN, CDR2 SYDVKM. The CDR3 nucleotides read TGTGCCAGCAGTAAGCGGGGGGGCAATGAGCAGTTCTTC. This translates into CASSKRGGNEQFF.

V usage is TRBV4-2 and J usage is TRBJ2-1; 14 bases map to TRBD2. The CDR3 loop spans 16 amino acids. Germline CDR1 is LGHNA and CDR2 is YNFKEQ. J was trimmed by 9 bases and V by 3 bases; bases with no gene match: 7. CDR3 amino acids: CASSHFGTSGRIEQFF. The CDR3 coding sequence is TGTGCCAGCAGCCATTTCGGGACTAGCGGGAGAATTGAGCAGTTCTTC.

The rearrangement uses TRBV4-1 and TRBJ2-1; TRBD1 might be the D (8 bases). Trimming cost V 1 base and J 12 bases, with 25 bases left between them. Per germline, CDR1 MGHRA and CDR2 YSYEKL. This CDR3 spans 17 amino acids. In DNA, the CDR3 is TGCGCCAGCAGCCAAGGACCTCCGGGACTATCAACAGGGGGGCAGTTCTTC. This encodes CASSQGPPGLSTGGQFF.

The V gene is TRBV6-5, the J gene TRBJ2-1; D call uncertain. Germline V gene lookup returns CDR1 MNHEY and CDR2 SVGAGI. The CDR3 totals 16 residues. Trimming removed 0 bases from V and 4 bases from J, with 13 bases in between. The CDR3 nucleotides read TGTGCCAGCAGTTACTCGGTCGGTTCCCCATACAATGAGCAGTTCTTC. Its protein is CASSYSVGSPYNEQFF.

CDR3 coding DNA: TGTGCCAGCAGCCCTATTGGACAGGAATCAGATACGCAGTATTTT. This translates into CASSPIGQESDTQYF. The chain joins TRBV6-5 to TRBJ2-3, with TRBD1 matching 7 bases. The ends lost 6 bases at V and 4 bases at J; junction bases unmatched: 10. The CDR3 contains 15 residues. CDR1 MNHEY and CDR2 SVGAGI come from the germline V gene.

The chain joins TRBV6-4 to TRBJ1-6; D not certain. Trimming removed 5 bases from V and 4 bases from J, with 15 bases in between. The CDR3 runs 16 residues. Germline assignment: CDR1 MRHNA and CDR2 SNTAGT. CDR3 bases: TGTGCCAGCAGTCCCTGGACGTCGGGATATAATTCACCCCTCCACTTT. This translates into CASSPWTSGYNSPLHF.

This rearrangement joins TRBV5-1 to TRBJ1-6, with TRBD1 matching over 7 bases. CDR1 is SGHRS and CDR2 is YFSETQ in the germline V gene. This CDR3 has 13 residues. The V gene end was trimmed by 4 bases and the J gene end by 7 bases; junction bases not matched to a gene: 2. CDR3 nucleotides: TGCGCCAGCAGCCGGGGACAGAATTCACCCCTCCACTTT. It codes for CASSRGQNSPLHF. The full variable domain, with the rest looked up from reference TRBV5-1 and TRBJ1-6, is KAGVTQTPRYLIKTRGQQVTLSCSPISGHRSVSWYQQTPGQGLQFLFEYFSETQRNKGNFPGRFSGRQFSNSRSEMNVSTLELGDSALYLCASSRGQNSPLHFGNGTRLTVT.

The chain uses TRBV11-1 and TRBJ1-1; D remains unclear. There are 12 residues in the CDR3. V lost 5 bases, J lost 7 bases, and 11 bases lay in between. Germline assignment: CDR1 SGHAT and CDR2 FQDESV (reference sequence). The CDR3 DNA reads as TGTGCCAGCAGCCTCTTGGAGGGTGAAGCTTTCTTT. It yields the protein CASSLLEGEAFF. Full variable domain (rest looked up from reference TRBV11-1 and TRBJ1-1): EAEVAQSPRYKITEKSQAVAFWCDPISGHATLYWYRQILGQGPELLVQFQDESVVDDSQLPKDRFSAERLKGVDSTLKIQPAELGDSAMYLCASSLLEGEAFFGQGTRLTVV.

This chain uses TRBV19 with TRBJ1-5; 7 bases map to TRBD1. CDR1 and CDR2 (germline): LNHDA, SQIVND (reference sequence). The junction had 9 bases not matched to a gene; V was cut back by 3 bases and J by 7 bases. The CDR3 spans 15 residues. CDR3 loop: CASSIFDRDEQPQHF. CDR3 coding DNA: TGTGCCAGTAGTATTTTTGACAGGGACGAACAGCCCCAGCATTTT.

This clone appeared once. This chain connects TRBV7-2 to TRBJ2-5; 13 positions agree with TRBD2. The J call may not be correct, given that the DNA end is closer to TRBJ2-7. This CDR3 region has 16 residues. The germline gives CDR1 SGHTA, CDR2 FQGNSA. The CDR3 spells CASSARLAGGSYEQYF. The CDR3 DNA reads TGTGCCAGCAGCGCGAGACTAGCGGGGGGCTCCTACGAGCAGTACTTC.

The J gene is TRBJ1-4, the V gene TRBV4-1, with D unclear. Germline CDR1 is MGHRA and CDR2 is YSYEKL. Trimming took off 0 bases at V and 7 bases at J, with 15 bases between the two ends. The CDR3 has 16 residues. In nucleotides, the CDR3 is TGCGCCAGCAGCCAAGAGGAGGAGCCACGCCCTGAAAAACTGTTTTTT. Its protein is CASSQEEEPRPEKLFF.